This section outlines one TCR beta chain sequence together with its context. Which antigen it targets is not known. No base quality values were provided; no much bigger clone lies one nucleotide off. This entry comes from a study of blood T cells in healthy people across ages (dated by TCRdb to between 2014 and 2016). For the wider study: In model experiments, template switching captured roughly one uniquely barcoded TCR beta cDNA molecule for every two T cells. The study measured age-related changes in TCR beta repertoire diversity using deep sequencing normalized with unique cDNA molecular identifiers. The donors were split into four age groups: young (average around 15 years), middle-aged (nearly 40), aged (over 55) and long-lived (roughly 86). To avoid experimental bias, donors of different ages were randomly spread across the sequencing lanes. Using the same blood draw, the study looked at two additional independent replicas of 1 million unique cDNA reads for two donors, one aged 18 to 30 and the other aged 80 or older. The investigation overall reported the following: As age increased, observed TCR beta diversity per million T cells dropped in a roughly linear way, and a significant reduction was already evident by age 40. The percentage of naive T cells measured by flow cytometry correlated strongly with observed TCR beta diversity. Compared with the aged group, the long-lived group had more naive CD4+ T cells, fewer expanded clones and increased TCR diversity, suggesting age selection. Donor CMV infection status was unknown, potentially confounding age-related changes in expanded clonotypes. Estimates of total diversity based on one million sequenced T cells were considered lower bounds and underestimates. Bulk unsorted PBMC profiling prevented conclusive comparison of naive and antigen-experienced compartments.

Library method: 5' RACE. The listed sequencing device is Illumina HiSeq 2500. A second PCR of about 6 to 11 cycles was performed with a sample-barcoded 5' primer and a J-beta primer mix. A unique molecular identifier was introduced onto each TCR beta cDNA molecule by a template-switch 5' adaptor carrying 12 random nucleotides. Each sample yielded at least 2.5 million CDR3-containing paired-end reads. First-strand cDNA synthesis was performed from all RNA using the Mint cDNA synthesis kit, with priming by a TRBC-specific oligonucleotide. After uracil-DNA glycosylase treatment, a first 18-cycle PCR used universal primers M1SS and BC2_uni_R on all cDNA. In the original analysis: For normalization, 1 million high-quality reads, each with a distinct molecular identifier, were randomly selected from each sample. Reads with shared molecular identifiers were discarded instead of being binned into consensus sequences. CDR3 identification, clonotype clustering and error correction used MiTCR with a Q25 quality threshold and the strictest error-elimination algorithm. A nonparametric unseen species model with Euler transformation was used to estimate lower-bound total TCR beta diversity. TCRdb took the public reads, trimmed them with fastp at Q25, ran MiXCR for clone calling and kept in-frame beta chains. Under each unique CDR3 protein, matching rows form one entry showing the most common genes and DNA. TCRdb assigned the V and J calls; the authors' analysis was not used. Across this sample there are 650,000 to 1,000,000 distinct CDR3 sequences, with around 34% seen only once. The top ten clonotypes cover 10% to 15% of the sample.

Donors were 39 systemically healthy Caucasian individuals from Russia aged roughly 6 to 95 years. Approximately 10 milliliters of peripheral blood were collected from each donor into EDTA-treated Vacutainer tubes. Ficoll-Paque density-gradient centrifugation was used to isolate PBMCs, with at least 7 million per sample. Trizol reagent was used to extract total RNA from PBMCs, with at least 6 micrograms per sample. For every donor, an aliquot of PBMCs went through flow cytometry to measure the percentages of naive CD45RAhigh/CD27high T cells. Sample: blood. This receptor was obtained from a man aged 18 to 29 in good health.

In nucleotide form, the sequence is TGTGCCAGCACCAAGGAACGTTCCTACGAGCAGTACTTC. It is translated as CASTKERSYEQYF. The sequence links TRBV5-6 to TRBJ2-7; the D gene is not confidently resolved. Trimming takes 6 bases from V and 1 base from J, and the germline ends sit 11 bases apart. According to the germline V gene, CDR1 reads SGHDT and CDR2 reads YYEEEE. The CDR3 goes from the cysteine to the phenylalanine over 13 residues. Only CDR3 DNA remains: 39 bases, in frame from the first base.